This T cell receptor (beta chain) was identified in a study of post-analysis software for immune sequencing data. On the study more broadly: As for disease course, relapsing-remitting, secondary progressive and progressive-relapsing multiple sclerosis were all included.

Study-wide findings and caveats: Patients used roughly five TRBV segments, including TRBV5-6, TRBV5-1 and TRBV20-1, more often than controls.

The CDR3 runs 14 residues. Losses at the gene ends were 6 bases for V and 6 bases for J; bases not matched to a gene: 8. A few counts support this clonotype. Its antigen is currently unknown. TCR beta libraries were prepared from cDNA with unique molecular identifiers. Using its own MiXCR run on the PCR reads, TCRdb lists one record per CDR3 protein. Of approximately 460,000 distinct CDR3 sequences in the sample, under 55% were seen once. Specimen: blood. The sequence derives from a girl aged 5-17 years with multiple sclerosis. The gene calls are TRBV12-3 or TRBV12-4 and TRBJ2-5, with 9 bases fitting TRBD1. The CDR3 reads CASSLGTGRQTQYF. CDR3 nucleotides: TGTGCCAGCAGCCTAGGGACAGGGCGGCAGACCCAGTACTTC.